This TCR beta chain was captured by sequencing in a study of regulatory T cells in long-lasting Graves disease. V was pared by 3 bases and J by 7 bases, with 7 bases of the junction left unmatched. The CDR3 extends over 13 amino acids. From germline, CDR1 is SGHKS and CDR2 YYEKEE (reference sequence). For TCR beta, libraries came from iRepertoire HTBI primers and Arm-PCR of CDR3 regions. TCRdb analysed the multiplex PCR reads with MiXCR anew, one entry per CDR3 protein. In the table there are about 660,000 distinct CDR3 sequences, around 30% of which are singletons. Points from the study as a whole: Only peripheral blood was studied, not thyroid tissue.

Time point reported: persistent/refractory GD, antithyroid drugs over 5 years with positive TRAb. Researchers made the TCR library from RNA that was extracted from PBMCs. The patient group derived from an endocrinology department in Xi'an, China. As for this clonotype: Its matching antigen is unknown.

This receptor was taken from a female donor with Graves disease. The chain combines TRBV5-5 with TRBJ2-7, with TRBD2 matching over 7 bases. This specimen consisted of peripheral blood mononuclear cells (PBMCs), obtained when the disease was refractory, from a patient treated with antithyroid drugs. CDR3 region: CASSSRGEGEQYF. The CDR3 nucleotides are TGTGCCAGCAGCTCCAGAGGGGAGGGAGAGCAGTACTTC.